The sequence of this T cell receptor beta chain was determined in a study of T cells in Graves' hyperthyroidism and ophthalmopathy. This clonotype was seen only a few times. Template material for amplifying TCR beta CDR3 regions consisted of RNA transcripts. First-round RT-PCR with HTBI primers amplified the TCR CDR3 region. TCRdb re-called the multiplex PCR reads through MiXCR, storing one row per CDR3 protein. Of roughly 300,000 distinct CDR3 sequences in the sample, 21% were seen once. This clonotype was obtained from a woman aged 50 to 60 with Graves' hyperthyroidism. Sequenced input: blood.

CDR3 sequence: CASSPEQSSGNTIYF. CDR3 coding DNA: TGTGCCAGCTCACCAGAACAAAGCTCTGGAAACACCATATATTTT. The genes are TRBV18 and TRBJ1-3; no clear D. The germline CDR1 and CDR2 sequences are KGHSH and LQKENI. This CDR3 contains 15 residues. V gave up 2 bases and J gave up 0 bases, with 8 bases separating them.